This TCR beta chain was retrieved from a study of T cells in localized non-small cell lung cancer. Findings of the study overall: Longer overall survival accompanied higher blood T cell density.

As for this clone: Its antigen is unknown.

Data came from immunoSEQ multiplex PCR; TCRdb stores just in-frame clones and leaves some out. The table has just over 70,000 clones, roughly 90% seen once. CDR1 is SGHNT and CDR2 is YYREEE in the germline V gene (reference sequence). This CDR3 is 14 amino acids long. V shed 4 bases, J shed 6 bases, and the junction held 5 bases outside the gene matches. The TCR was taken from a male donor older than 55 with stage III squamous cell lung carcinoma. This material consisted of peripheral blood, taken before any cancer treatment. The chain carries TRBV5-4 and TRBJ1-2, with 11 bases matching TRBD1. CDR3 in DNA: TGTGCCAGCAGCATCAGGACAGGGGGCCATGGCTACACCTTC. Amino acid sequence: CASSIRTGGHGYTF.